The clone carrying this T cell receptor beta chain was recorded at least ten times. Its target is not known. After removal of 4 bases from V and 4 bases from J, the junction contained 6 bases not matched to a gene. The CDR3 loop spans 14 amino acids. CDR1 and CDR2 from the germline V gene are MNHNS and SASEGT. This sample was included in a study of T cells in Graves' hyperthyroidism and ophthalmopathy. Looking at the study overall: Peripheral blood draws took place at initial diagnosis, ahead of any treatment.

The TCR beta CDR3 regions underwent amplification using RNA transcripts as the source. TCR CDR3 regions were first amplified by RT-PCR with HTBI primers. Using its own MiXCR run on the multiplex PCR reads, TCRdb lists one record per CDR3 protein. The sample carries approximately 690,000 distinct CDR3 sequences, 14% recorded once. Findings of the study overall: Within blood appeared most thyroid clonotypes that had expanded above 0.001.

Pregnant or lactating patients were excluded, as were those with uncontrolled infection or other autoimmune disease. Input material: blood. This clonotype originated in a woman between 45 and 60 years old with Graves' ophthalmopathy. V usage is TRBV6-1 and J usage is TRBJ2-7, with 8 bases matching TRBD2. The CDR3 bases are TGTGCCAGCAGTGTAGAGCGGGAGAAGTACGAGCAGTACTTC. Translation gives CASSVEREKYEQYF.